This entry is about one TCR beta chain. The target antigen is unknown. The method was immunoSEQ multiplex PCR; TCRdb's version includes in-frame clones alone and lacks a portion of them. The table records about 130,000 clones, 89% of them present only once. These data belong to a study of cytomegalovirus exposure and HLA in healthy donors. V was pared by 5 bases and J by 2 bases, with 9 bases between. Per germline, CDR1 GTSNPN and CDR2 SVGIG (reference sequence). There are 12 residues in the CDR3. General study results and limits: Under in vitro conditions, a few CMV-associated chains were confirmed as specific for CMV antigens. The study labeled 164 TCR beta chains cytomegalovirus-associated. Cytomegalovirus status was reportedly diagnosed by the classifier with high specificity and sensitivity.

The V and J genes are TRBV30 and TRBJ1-1, with D maybe TRBD1 (6 bases). This TCR derives from a woman aged 18-30 years in good health and CMV-seronegative. Material: PBMCs. In nucleotides, the CDR3 is TGTGCCTGGGGACAGACAAACACTGAAGCTTTCTTT. Its protein product is CAWGQTNTEAFF.